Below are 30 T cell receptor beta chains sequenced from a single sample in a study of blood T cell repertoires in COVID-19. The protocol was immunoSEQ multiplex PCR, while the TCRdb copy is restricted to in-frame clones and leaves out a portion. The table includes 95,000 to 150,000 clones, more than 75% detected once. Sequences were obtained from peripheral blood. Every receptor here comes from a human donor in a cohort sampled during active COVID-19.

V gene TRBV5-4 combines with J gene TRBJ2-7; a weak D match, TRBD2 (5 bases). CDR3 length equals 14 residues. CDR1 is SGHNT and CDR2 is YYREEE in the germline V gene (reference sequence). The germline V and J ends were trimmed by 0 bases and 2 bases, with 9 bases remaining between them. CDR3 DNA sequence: TGTGCCAGCAGCTTGGCCGGGAAAACCTACGAGCAGTACTTC. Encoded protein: CASSLAGKTYEQYF.

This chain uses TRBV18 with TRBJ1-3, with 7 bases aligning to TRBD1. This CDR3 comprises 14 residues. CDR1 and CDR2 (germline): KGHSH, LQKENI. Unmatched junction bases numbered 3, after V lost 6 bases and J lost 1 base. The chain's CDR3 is CASSATGSGNTIYF. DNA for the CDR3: TGTGCCAGCTCGGCGACAGGGTCTGGAAACACCATATATTTT.

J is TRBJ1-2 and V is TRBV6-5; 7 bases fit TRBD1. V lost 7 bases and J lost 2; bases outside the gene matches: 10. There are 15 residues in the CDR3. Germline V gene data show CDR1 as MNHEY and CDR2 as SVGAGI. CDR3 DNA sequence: TGTGCCAGCATGGGACAGAAAGGGAAGAACTATGGCTACACCTTC. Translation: CASMGQKGKNYGYTF.

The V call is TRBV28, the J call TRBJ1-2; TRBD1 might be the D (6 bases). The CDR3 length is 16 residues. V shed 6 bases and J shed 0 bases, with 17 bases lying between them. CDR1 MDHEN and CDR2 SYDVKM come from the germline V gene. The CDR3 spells CASRGAGTVSNYGYTF. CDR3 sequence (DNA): TGTGCCAGCAGGGGGGCAGGGACGGTCTCTAACTATGGCTACACCTTC.

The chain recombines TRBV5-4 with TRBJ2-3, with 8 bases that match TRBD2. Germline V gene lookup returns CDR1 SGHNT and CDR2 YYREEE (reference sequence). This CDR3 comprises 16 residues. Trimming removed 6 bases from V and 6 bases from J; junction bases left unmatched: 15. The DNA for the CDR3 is TGTGCCAGCACCCCGAGTGGGACTAGGGGTTCGGATACGCAGTATTTT. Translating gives CASTPSGTRGSDTQYF.

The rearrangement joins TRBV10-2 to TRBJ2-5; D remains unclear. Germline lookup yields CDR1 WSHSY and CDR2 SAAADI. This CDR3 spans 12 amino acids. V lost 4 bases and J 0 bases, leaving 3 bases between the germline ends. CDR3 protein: CASSADQETQYF. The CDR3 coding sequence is TGCGCCAGCAGTGCGGACCAAGAGACCCAGTACTTC.

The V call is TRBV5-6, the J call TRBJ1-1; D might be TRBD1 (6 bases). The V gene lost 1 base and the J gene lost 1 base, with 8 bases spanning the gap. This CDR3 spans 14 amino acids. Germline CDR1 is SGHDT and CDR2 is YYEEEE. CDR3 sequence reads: CASSLQGPNTEAFF. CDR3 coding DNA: TGTGCCAGCAGCTTGCAGGGGCCGAACACTGAAGCTTTCTTT.

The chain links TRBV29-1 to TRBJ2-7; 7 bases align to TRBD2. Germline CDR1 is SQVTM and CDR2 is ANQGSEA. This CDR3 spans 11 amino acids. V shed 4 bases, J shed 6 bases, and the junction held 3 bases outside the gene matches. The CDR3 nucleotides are TGCAGCGTTGTTCGGGGGGTCGAGCAGTACTTC. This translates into CSVVRGVEQYF.

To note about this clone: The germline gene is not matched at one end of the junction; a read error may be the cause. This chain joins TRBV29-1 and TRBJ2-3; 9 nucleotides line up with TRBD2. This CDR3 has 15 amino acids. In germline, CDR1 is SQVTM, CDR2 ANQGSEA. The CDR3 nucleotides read TGCAGCGTCGAAGCGGTAGCGGGGGGCACAGATACGCAGTATTTT. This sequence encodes CSVEAVAGGTDTQYF.

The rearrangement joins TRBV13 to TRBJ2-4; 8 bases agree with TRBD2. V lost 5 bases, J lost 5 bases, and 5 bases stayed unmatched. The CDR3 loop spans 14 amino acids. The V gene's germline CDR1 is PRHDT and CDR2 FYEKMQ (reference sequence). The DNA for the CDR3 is TGTGCCAGCAGCCCGGGACTAGATCAAAACATTCAGTACTTC. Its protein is CASSPGLDQNIQYF.

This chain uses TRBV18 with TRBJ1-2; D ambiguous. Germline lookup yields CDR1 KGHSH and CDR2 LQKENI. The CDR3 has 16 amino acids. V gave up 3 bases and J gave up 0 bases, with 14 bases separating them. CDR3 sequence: CASSPQQRAPNYGYTF. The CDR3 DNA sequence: TGTGCCAGCTCACCCCAGCAGCGGGCTCCTAACTATGGCTACACCTTC.

CDR3 in DNA: TGCGCCAGCAGCTCAGACAATGAGCAGTTCTTC. Its translation: CASSSDNEQFF. This chain uses TRBV5-1 with TRBJ2-1; D not certain. From germline, CDR1 is SGHRS and CDR2 YFSETQ. V was cut by 3 bases and J by 5 bases, with 3 bases left in between. CDR3 length: 11 residues.

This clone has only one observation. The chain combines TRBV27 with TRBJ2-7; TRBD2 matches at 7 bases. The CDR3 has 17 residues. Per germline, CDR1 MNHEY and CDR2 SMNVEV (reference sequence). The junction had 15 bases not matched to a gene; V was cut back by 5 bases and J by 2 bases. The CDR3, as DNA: TGTGCCAGCAGTCCCGCGGCGGGGGTGGGTTTAGCCTACGAGCAGTACTTC. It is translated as CASSPAAGVGLAYEQYF.

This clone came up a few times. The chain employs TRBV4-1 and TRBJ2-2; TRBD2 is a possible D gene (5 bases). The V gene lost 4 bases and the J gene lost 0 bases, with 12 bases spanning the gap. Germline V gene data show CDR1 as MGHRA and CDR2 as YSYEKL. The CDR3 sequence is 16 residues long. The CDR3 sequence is CASSRHRDANTGELFF. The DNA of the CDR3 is TGCGCCAGCAGCCGGCATCGGGATGCGAACACCGGGGAGCTGTTTTTT.

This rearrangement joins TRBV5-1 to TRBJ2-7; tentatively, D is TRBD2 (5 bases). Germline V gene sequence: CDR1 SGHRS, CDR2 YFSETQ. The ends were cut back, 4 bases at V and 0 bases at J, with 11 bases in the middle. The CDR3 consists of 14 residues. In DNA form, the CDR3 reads TGCGCCAGCAGCCCAGACACTAGCTCCTACGAGCAGTACTTC. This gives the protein CASSPDTSSYEQYF.

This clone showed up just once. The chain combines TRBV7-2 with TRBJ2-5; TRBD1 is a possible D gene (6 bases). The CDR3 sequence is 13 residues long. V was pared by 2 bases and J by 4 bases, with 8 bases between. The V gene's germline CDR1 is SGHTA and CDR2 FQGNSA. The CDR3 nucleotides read TGTGCCAGCAGCTTAAGGGGGTCAGAGACCCAGTACTTC. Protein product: CASSLRGSETQYF.

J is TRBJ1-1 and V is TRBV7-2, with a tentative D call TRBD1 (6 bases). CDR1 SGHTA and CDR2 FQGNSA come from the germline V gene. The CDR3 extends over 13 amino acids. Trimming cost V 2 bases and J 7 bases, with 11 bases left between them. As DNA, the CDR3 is TGTGCCAGCAGCTTACGTGGACAGCGTGAAGCTTTCTTT. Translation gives CASSLRGQREAFF.

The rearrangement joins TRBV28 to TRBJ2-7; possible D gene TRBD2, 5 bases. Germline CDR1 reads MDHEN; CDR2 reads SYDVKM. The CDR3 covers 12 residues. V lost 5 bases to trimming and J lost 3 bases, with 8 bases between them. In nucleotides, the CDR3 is TGTGCCAGCAGTCTAGGACTCTACGAGCAGTACTTC. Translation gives CASSLGLYEQYF.

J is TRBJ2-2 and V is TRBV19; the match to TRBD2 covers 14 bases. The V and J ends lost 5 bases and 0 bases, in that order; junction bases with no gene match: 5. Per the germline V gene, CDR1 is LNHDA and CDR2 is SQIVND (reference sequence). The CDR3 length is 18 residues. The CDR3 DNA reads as TGTGCCAGTAGTGCTCGGACTAGCGGGAGGACGAACACCGGGGAGCTGTTTTTT. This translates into CASSARTSGRTNTGELFF.

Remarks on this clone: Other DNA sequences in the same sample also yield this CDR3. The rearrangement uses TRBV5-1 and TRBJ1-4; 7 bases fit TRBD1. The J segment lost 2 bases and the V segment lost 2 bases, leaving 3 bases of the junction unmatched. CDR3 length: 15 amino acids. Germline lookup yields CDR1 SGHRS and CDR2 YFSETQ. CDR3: CASSLTGATNEKLFF. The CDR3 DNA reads TGCGCCAGCAGCTTAACAGGGGCCACTAATGAAAAACTGTTTTTT.

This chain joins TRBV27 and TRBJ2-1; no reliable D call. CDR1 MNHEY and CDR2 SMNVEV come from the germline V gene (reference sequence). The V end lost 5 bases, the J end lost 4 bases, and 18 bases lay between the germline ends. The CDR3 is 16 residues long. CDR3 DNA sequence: TGTGCCAGCAGTGGCACACTATTCCTCCCTTACAATGAGCAGTTCTTC. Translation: CASSGTLFLPYNEQFF.

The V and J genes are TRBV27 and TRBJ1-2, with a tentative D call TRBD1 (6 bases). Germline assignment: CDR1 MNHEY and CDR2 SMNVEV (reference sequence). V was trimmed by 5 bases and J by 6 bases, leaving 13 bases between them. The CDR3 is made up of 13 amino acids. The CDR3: CASSLQGRDGYTF. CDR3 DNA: TGTGCCAGCAGTCTTCAGGGGAGGGATGGCTACACCTTC.

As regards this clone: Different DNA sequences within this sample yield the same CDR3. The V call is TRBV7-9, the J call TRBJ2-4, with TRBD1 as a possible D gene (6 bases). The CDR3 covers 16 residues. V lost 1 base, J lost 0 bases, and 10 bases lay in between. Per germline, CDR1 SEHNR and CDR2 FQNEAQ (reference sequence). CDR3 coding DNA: TGTGCCAGCAGCTTAGAGGGGGTTTCAGCCAAAAACATTCAGTACTTC. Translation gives CASSLEGVSAKNIQYF.

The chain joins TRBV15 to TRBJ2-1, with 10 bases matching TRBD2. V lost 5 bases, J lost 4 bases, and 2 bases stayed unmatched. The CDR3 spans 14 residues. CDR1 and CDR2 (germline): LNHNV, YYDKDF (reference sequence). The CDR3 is CATSQLAGYNEQFF. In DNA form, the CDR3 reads TGTGCCACCAGCCAACTAGCGGGGTACAATGAGCAGTTCTTC.

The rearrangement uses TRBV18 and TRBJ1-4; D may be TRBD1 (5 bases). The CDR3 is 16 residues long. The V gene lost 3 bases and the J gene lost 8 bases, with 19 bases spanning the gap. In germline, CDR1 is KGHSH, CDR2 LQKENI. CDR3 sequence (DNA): TGTGCCAGCTCACCTCAGTCAGGGTACTTGTACGAAAAACTGTTTTTT. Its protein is CASSPQSGYLYEKLFF.

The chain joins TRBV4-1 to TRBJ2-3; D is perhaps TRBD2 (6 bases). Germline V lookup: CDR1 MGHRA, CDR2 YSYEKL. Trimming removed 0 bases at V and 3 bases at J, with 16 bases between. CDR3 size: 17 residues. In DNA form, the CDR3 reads TGCGCCAGCAGCCAAGAATGGCGGGACCTTCAAACAGATACGCAGTATTTT. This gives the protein CASSQEWRDLQTDTQYF.

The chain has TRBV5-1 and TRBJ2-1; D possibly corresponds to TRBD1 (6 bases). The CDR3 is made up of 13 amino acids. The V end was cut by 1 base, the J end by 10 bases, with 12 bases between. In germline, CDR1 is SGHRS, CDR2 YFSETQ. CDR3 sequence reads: CASSLSRGREQFF. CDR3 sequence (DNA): TGCGCCAGCAGCTTGAGCAGGGGCCGAGAGCAGTTCTTC.

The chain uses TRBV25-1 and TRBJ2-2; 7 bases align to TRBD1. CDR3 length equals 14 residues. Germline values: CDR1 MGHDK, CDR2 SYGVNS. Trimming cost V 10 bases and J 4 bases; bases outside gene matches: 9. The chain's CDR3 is CAITKGQITGELFF. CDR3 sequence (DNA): TGTGCCATCACCAAGGGACAGATCACCGGGGAGCTGTTTTTT.

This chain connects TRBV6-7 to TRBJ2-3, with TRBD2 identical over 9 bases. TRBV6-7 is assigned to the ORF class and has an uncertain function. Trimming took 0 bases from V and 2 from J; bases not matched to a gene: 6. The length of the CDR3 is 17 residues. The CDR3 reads CASSYSSEREVTDTQYF. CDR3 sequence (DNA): TGTGCCAGCAGTTACTCGTCCGAGCGGGAGGTCACAGATACGCAGTATTTT.

The CDR3 bases are TGTGCCAGCAGTTACTCTGGAAACACCATATATTTT. It specifies CASSYSGNTIYF. This rearrangement joins TRBV2 to TRBJ1-3; D not certain. V was trimmed by 5 bases and J by 0 bases, leaving 2 bases between them. The germline V gene encodes CDR1 SNHLY and CDR2 FYNNEI. The CDR3 extends over 12 amino acids. The full variable domain, in which reference TRBV2 and TRBJ1-3 provide the parts outside the CDR3, is EPEVTQTPSHQVTQMGQEVILRCVPISNHLYFYWYRQILGQKVEFLVSFYNNEISEKSEIFDDQFSVERPDGSNFTLKIRSTKLEDSAMYFCASSYSGNTIYFGEGSWLTVV.